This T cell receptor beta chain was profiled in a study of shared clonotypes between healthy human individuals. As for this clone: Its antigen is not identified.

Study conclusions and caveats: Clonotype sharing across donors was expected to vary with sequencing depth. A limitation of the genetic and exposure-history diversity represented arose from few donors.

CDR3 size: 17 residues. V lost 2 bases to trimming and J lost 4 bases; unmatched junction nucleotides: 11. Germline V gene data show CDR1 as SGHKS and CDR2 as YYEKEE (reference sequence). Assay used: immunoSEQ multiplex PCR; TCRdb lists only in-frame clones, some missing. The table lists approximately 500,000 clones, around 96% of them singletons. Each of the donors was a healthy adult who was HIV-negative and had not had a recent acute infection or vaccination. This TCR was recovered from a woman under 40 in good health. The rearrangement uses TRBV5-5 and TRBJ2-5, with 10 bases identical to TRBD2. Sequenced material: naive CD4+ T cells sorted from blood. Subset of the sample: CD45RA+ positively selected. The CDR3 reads CASSFRTSGGGGETQYF. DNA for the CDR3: TGTGCCAGCAGCTTCCGGACTAGCGGAGGGGGCGGAGAGACCCAGTACTTC.